The entry below describes one T cell receptor (beta chain). Germline loops: CDR1 SGHRS, CDR2 YFSETQ. The CDR3 has 19 residues. J gave up 0 bases and V 2 bases, and 12 bases lay outside the gene matches. In the source study's methods: Nucleated cell number was recorded as an estimate derived from reference gene primer amplification. Assay: immunoSEQ multiplex PCR; the TCRdb copy retains only in-frame clones and omits some. V and J calls and clone size follow that table, whereas D and trimming were derived from the DNA. The sample has 35,000 to 40,000 clones, over 80% seen once. This specimen belongs to a study of blood T cell repertoires in COVID-19. Study context: The samples span acute and convalescent COVID-19 from the United States, Italy and Spain. Nucleic acid was either cDNA or gDNA, and it came from T cells, B-cell-depleted T cells, or PBMCs.

This sequence was found in a human donor in a cohort sampled during active COVID-19. The chain has TRBV5-1 and TRBJ2-2; 8 nucleotides agree with TRBD2. The sequenced sample was peripheral blood. The CDR3 sequence is CASSLGFRAGAPNTGELFF. The DNA for the CDR3 is TGCGCCAGCAGCTTAGGGTTTCGAGCGGGGGCCCCGAACACCGGGGAGCTGTTTTTT. Full variable domain (missing parts from reference TRBV5-1 and TRBJ2-2): KAGVTQTPRYLIKTRGQQVTLSCSPISGHRSVSWYQQTPGQGLQFLFEYFSETQRNKGNFPGRFSGRQFSNSRSEMNVSTLELGDSALYLCASSLGFRAGAPNTGELFFGEGSRLTVL.